The 10 T cell receptor beta chains listed next were all sequenced from one sample in a study of blood T cell repertoires in COVID-19. The method was immunoSEQ multiplex PCR; TCRdb's version includes in-frame clones alone and lacks a portion of them. The sample holds some 200,000 clones, around four fifths seen once. The sequenced material came from peripheral blood. Receptors originate from an elderly woman with active or convalescent COVID-19.

The chain employs TRBV11-2 and TRBJ1-3, with D uncertain. Trimming cost V 0 bases and J 6 bases, with 18 bases left between them. The CDR3 covers 17 residues. In germline, CDR1 is SGHAT, CDR2 FQNNGV. The CDR3 is CASSLDGRWTLPNTIYF. The CDR3 DNA reads TGTGCCAGCAGCTTAGACGGGAGGTGGACTCTACCAAACACCATATATTTT.

The CDR3 is CASAMGGGNTGELFF. As DNA, the CDR3 is TGCGCCAGCGCTATGGGCGGGGGGAACACCGGGGAGCTGTTTTTT. This chain links TRBV5-1 with TRBJ2-2, with 7 bases aligning to TRBD2. J gave up 1 base and V 7 bases, and 7 bases lay outside the gene matches. In germline, CDR1 is SGHRS, CDR2 YFSETQ. The CDR3 runs 15 residues. Combining the CDR3 with reference TRBV5-1 and TRBJ2-2 gives the whole variable domain KAGVTQTPRYLIKTRGQQVTLSCSPISGHRSVSWYQQTPGQGLQFLFEYFSETQRNKGNFPGRFSGRQFSNSRSEMNVSTLELGDSALYLCASAMGGGNTGELFFGEGSRLTVL.

The chain employs TRBV28 and TRBJ2-5; 12 bases align to TRBD2. CDR3 size: 17 residues. With 2 bases clipped from V and 2 bases from J, the junction kept 6 bases outside the gene matches. Germline CDR1 MDHEN, CDR2 SYDVKM. CDR3 in DNA: TGTGCCAGCAGTTTAGGACTAGCGGGACGAGCTCAAGAGACCCAGTACTTC. Protein: CASSLGLAGRAQETQYF.

The chain is built from TRBV5-4 and TRBJ2-3, with 7 bases matching TRBD2. Losses at the gene ends were 6 bases for V and 2 bases for J; bases not matched to a gene: 18. This CDR3 contains 18 residues. The germline V gene has CDR1 SGHNT and CDR2 YYREEE (reference sequence). Here the CDR3 reads CASTQGGRSGVNTDTQYF. In DNA, the CDR3 is TGTGCCAGCACCCAAGGTGGGAGAAGCGGGGTAAACACAGATACGCAGTATTTT.

The chain carries TRBV9 and TRBJ1-1; TRBD1 aligns across 8 bases. This CDR3 region has 13 residues. The V gene end was trimmed by 4 bases and the J gene end by 1 base; junction bases not matched to a gene: 0. Germline V gives CDR1 SGDLS, CDR2 YYNGEE. CDR3 loop: CASSQGANTEAFF. Here the CDR3 DNA reads TGTGCCAGCAGCCAGGGGGCGAACACTGAAGCTTTCTTT.

V is TRBV6-5 and J is TRBJ2-7, with 8 bases identical to TRBD2. Germline V gene sequence: CDR1 MNHEY, CDR2 SVGAGI. The CDR3 consists of 15 residues. With V trimmed by 4 bases and J by 2 bases, 7 bases remained unmatched. CDR3 in amino acids: CASSSSGGFTYEQYF. The CDR3 nucleotides are TGTGCCAGCAGTTCCTCGGGGGGGTTTACCTACGAGCAGTACTTC.

The V and J genes are TRBV25-1 and TRBJ1-4, with 9 nucleotides matching TRBD1. The CDR3 contains 15 residues. The junction had 5 bases not matched to a gene; V was cut back by 5 bases and J by 4 bases. Germline values: CDR1 MGHDK, CDR2 SYGVNS. The CDR3 protein is CASSTQGANNEKLFF. CDR3 in DNA: TGTGCCAGCAGTACACAGGGGGCAAATAATGAAAAACTGTTTTTT.

The chain has TRBV5-6 and TRBJ1-5; D uncertain. The CDR3 totals 15 residues. Deletions cut 3 bases from V and 0 bases from J, with 10 bases between. CDR1 SGHDT and CDR2 YYEEEE come from the germline V gene. This CDR3 reads CASSSFTNSNQPQHF. CDR3 coding DNA: TGTGCCAGCAGCTCCTTTACTAATAGCAATCAGCCCCAGCATTTT. Full variable domain (remainder filled in from reference TRBV5-6 and TRBJ1-5): DAGVTQSPTHLIKTRGQQVTLRCSPKSGHDTVSWYQQALGQGPQFIFQYYEEEERQRGNFPDRFSGHQFPNYSSELNVNALLLGDSALYLCASSSFTNSNQPQHFGDGTRLSIL.

The gene calls are TRBV5-1 and TRBJ1-2; D not certain. Germline CDR1 is SGHRS and CDR2 is YFSETQ. The CDR3 covers 15 residues. V gave up 0 bases and J gave up 0 bases, with 9 bases separating them. CDR3: CASSLAPGTNYGYTF. The CDR3 DNA follows: TGCGCCAGCAGCTTGGCACCGGGAACTAACTATGGCTACACCTTC.

This CDR3 reads CAWGGSGGNSPLHF. In nucleotides, the CDR3 is TGTGCCTGGGGGGGTTCAGGGGGCAATTCACCCCTCCACTTT. This chain links TRBV30 with TRBJ1-6; 8 bases line up with TRBD1. J gave up 7 bases and V 5 bases, and 7 bases lay outside the gene matches. This CDR3 is 14 amino acids long. CDR1 is GTSNPN and CDR2 is SVGIG in the germline V gene (reference sequence).